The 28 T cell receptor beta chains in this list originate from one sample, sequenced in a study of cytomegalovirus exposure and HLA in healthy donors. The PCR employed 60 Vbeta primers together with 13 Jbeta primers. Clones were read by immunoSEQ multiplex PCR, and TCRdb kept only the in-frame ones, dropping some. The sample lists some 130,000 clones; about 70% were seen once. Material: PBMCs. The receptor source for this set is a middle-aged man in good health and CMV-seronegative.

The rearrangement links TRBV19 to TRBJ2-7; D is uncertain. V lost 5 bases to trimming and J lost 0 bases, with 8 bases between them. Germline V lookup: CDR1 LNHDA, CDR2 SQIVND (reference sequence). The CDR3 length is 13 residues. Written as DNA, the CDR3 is TGTGCCAGTAGTCCCGACAACTCCTACGAGCAGTACTTC. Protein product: CASSPDNSYEQYF.

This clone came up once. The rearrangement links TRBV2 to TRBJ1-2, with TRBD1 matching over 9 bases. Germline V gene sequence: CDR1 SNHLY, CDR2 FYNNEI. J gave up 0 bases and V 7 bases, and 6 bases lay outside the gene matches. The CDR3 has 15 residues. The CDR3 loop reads CASISDRGSNYGYTF. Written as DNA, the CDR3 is TGTGCCAGCATATCAGACAGGGGGTCTAACTATGGCTACACCTTC.

DNA for the CDR3: TGTGCCAGCAGCTTAAGAGCCTCCTACGAGCAGTACTTC. Protein product: CASSLRASYEQYF. This rearrangement joins TRBV5-4 to TRBJ2-7; no clear D gene. V lost 2 bases and J 0 bases, leaving 6 bases between the germline ends. In germline, CDR1 is SGHNT, CDR2 YYREEE (reference sequence). The CDR3 contains 13 residues.

The CDR3 region is CASSPPRSTGGPYEQYF. In nucleotides, the CDR3 is TGTGCCAGCAGCCCTCCCCGGTCGACAGGGGGACCCTACGAGCAGTACTTC. V gene TRBV7-2 combines with J gene TRBJ2-7; 9 nucleotides align to TRBD1. CDR3 size: 17 residues. Per the germline V gene, CDR1 is SGHTA and CDR2 is FQGNSA. Trimming at V came to 5 bases and at J to 2 bases, leaving 13 bases not matched to a gene.

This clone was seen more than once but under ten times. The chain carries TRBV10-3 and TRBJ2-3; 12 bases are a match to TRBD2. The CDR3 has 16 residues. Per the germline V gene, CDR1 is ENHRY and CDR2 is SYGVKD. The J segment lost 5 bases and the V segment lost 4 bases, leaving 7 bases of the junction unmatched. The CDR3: CAISAQTSGSGDTQYF. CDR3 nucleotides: TGTGCCATCAGTGCCCAGACTAGCGGGAGTGGAGATACGCAGTATTTT.

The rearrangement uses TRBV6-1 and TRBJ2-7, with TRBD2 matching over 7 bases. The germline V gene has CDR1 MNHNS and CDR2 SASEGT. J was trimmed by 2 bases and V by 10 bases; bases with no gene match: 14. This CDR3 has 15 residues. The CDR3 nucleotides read TGTGCCACCCCGGTCAGGGAGGGAGGGACCTACGAGCAGTACTTC. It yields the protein CATPVREGGTYEQYF.

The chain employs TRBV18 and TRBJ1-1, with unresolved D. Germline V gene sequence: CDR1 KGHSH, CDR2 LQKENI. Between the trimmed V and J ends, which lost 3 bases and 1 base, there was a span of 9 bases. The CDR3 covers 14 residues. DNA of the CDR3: TGTGCCAGCTCACCCACAGAGGGGAACACTGAAGCTTTCTTT. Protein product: CASSPTEGNTEAFF.

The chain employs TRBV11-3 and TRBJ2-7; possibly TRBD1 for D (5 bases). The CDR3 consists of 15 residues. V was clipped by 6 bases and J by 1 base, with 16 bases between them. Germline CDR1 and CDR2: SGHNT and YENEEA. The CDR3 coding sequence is TGTGCCAGCAGTTTGGACATCTCAACATCCTACGAGCAGTACTTC. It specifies CASSLDISTSYEQYF.

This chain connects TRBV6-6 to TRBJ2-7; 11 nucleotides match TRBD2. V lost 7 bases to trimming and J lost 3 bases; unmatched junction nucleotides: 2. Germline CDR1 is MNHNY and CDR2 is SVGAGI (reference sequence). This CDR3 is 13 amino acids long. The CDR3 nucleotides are TGTGCCAGCATTCTAGCGGGAGGCTACGAGCAGTACTTC. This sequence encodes CASILAGGYEQYF.

The DNA for the CDR3 is TGTGCCAGCAGCTGGACTAGCGGGAGTCAGTACGAGCAGTACTTC. It yields the protein CASSWTSGSQYEQYF. This chain joins TRBV7-2 and TRBJ2-7; 13 nucleotides line up with TRBD2. Trimming removed 4 bases from V and 4 bases from J; junction bases left unmatched: 4. Germline V gene lookup returns CDR1 SGHTA and CDR2 FQGNSA. The CDR3 totals 15 residues.

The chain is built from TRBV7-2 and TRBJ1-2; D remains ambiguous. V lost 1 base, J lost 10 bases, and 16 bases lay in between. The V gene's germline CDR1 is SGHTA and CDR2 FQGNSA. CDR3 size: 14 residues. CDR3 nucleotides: TGTGCCAGCAGCTTAGTTGTTCTAGCCCCTGACTACACCTTC. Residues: CASSLVVLAPDYTF. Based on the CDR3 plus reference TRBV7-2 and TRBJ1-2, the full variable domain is GAGVSQSPSNKVTEKGKDVELRCDPISGHTALYWYRQSLGQGLEFLIYFQGNSAPDKSGLPSDRFSAERTGGSVSTLTIQRTQQEDSAVYLCASSLVVLAPDYTFGSGTRLTVV.

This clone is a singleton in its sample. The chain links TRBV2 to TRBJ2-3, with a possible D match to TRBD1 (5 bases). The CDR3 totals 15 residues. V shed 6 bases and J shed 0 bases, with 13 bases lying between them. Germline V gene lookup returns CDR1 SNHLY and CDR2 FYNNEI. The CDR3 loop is CASSPGRFSTDTQYF. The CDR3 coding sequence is TGTGCCAGCAGCCCAGGGCGTTTTAGCACAGATACGCAGTATTTT.

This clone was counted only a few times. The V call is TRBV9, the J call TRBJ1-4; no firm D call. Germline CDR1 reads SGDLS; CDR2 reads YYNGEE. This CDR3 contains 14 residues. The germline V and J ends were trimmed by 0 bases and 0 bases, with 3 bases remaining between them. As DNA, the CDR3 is TGTGCCAGCAGCGTAGGAGCAACTAATGAAAAACTGTTTTTT. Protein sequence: CASSVGATNEKLFF.

The DNA for the CDR3 is TGTGCCAGCAGTGATAGACAGGGGGTTATGGAGCCCCAGCATTTT. It yields the protein CASSDRQGVMEPQHF. J is TRBJ1-5 and V is TRBV2, with 9 nucleotides matching TRBD1. CDR1 is SNHLY, CDR2 FYNNEI, per germline. J lost 8 bases, V lost 3 bases, and 8 bases had no gene match. This CDR3 is built from 15 residues.

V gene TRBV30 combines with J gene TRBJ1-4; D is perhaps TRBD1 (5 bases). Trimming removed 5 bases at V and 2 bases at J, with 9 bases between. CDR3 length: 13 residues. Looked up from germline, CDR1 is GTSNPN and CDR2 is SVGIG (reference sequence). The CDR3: CAWEQGTNEKLFF. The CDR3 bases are TGTGCCTGGGAGCAGGGTACTAATGAAAAACTGTTTTTT.

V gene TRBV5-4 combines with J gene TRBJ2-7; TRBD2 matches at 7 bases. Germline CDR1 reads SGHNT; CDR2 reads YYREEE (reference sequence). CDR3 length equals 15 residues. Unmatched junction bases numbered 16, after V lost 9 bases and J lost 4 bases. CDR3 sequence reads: CATLAGGSLGYEQYF. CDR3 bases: TGTGCCACCCTCGCGGGCGGGAGTCTCGGTTACGAGCAGTACTTC.

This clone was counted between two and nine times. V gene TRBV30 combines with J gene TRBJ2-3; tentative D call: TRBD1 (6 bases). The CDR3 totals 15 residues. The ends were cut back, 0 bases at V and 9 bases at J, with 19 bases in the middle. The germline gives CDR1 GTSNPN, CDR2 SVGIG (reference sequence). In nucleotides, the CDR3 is TGTGCCTGGAGTGTATCGGCTGCAGGGACAACGACGCAGTATTTT. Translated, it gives CAWSVSAAGTTTQYF.

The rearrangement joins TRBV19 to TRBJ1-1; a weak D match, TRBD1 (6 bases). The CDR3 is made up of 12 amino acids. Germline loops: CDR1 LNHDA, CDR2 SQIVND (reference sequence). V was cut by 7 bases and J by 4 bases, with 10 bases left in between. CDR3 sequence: CASNDRSTEAFF. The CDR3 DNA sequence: TGTGCCAGTAATGACAGGTCCACTGAAGCTTTCTTT.

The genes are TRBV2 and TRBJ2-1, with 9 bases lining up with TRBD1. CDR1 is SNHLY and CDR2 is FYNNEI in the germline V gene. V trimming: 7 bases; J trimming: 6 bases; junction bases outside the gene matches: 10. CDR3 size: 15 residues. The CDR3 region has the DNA TGTGCCAGCAAACTGACCGGGACAGGGTCCAATGAGCAGTTCTTC. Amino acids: CASKLTGTGSNEQFF.

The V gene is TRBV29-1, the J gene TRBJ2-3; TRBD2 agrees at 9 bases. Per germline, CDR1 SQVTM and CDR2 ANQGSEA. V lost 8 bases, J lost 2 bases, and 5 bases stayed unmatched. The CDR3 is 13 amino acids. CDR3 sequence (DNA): TGCAGCTCTTTAGCGGGGGACACAGATACGCAGTATTTT. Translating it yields CSSLAGDTDTQYF.

The CDR3 region has the DNA TGTGCCAGCAGCCGAGATGGGGGGAGTGGTGGCTACACCTTC. Protein product: CASSRDGGSGGYTF. The chain has TRBV7-9 and TRBJ1-2, with D possibly being TRBD1 (5 bases). This CDR3 is built from 14 residues. With 5 bases removed from V and 7 bases from J, the gap between germline ends came to 17 bases. From germline, CDR1 is SEHNR and CDR2 FQNEAQ (reference sequence).

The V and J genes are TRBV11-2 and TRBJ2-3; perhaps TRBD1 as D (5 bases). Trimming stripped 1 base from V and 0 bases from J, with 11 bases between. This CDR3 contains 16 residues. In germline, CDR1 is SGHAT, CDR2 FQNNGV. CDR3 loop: CASSLVQGTSTDTQYF. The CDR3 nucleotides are TGTGCCAGCAGCTTAGTTCAGGGAACAAGCACAGATACGCAGTATTTT. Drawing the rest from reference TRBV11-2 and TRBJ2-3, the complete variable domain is EAGVAQSPRYKIIEKRQSVAFWCNPISGHATLYWYQQILGQGPKLLIQFQNNGVVDDSQLPKDRFSAERLKGVDSTLKIQPAKLEDSAVYLCASSLVQGTSTDTQYFGPGTRLTVL.

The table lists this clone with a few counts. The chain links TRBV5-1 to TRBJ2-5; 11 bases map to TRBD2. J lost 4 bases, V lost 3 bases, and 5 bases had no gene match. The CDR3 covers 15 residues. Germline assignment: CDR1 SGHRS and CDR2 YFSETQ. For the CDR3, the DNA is TGCGCCAGCAGCTATGGGACTAGCGGTTCAGAGACCCAGTACTTC. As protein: CASSYGTSGSETQYF.

The CDR3 bases are TGCGCCAGCAGCTTGGATGGACTAGCGGATGAGCAGTTCTTC. This encodes CASSLDGLADEQFF. This chain links TRBV5-1 with TRBJ2-1; 10 nucleotides align to TRBD2. The germline gives CDR1 SGHRS, CDR2 YFSETQ. Trimming took 0 bases from V and 8 from J; bases not matched to a gene: 2. The CDR3 runs 14 residues. The full variable domain, its missing parts supplied by reference TRBV5-1 and TRBJ2-1, is KAGVTQTPRYLIKTRGQQVTLSCSPISGHRSVSWYQQTPGQGLQFLFEYFSETQRNKGNFPGRFSGRQFSNSRSEMNVSTLELGDSALYLCASSLDGLADEQFFGPGTRLTVL.

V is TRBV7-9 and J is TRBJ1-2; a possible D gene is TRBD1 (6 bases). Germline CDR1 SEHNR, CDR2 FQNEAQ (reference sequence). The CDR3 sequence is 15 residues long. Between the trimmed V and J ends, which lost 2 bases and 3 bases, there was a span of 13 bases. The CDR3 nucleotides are TGTGCCAGCAGCTTAATTCAGGGGCGGGACTATGGCTACACCTTC. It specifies CASSLIQGRDYGYTF.

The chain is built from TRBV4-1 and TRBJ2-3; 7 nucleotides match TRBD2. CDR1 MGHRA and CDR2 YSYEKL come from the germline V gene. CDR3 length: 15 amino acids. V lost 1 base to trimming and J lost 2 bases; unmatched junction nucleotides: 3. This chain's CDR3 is CASSQVLADTDTQYF. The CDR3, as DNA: TGCGCCAGCAGCCAAGTCCTAGCGGACACAGATACGCAGTATTTT.

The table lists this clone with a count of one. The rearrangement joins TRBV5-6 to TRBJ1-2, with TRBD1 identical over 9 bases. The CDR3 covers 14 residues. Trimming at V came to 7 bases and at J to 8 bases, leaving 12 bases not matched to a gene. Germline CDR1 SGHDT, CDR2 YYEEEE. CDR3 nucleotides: TGTGCCAGCTACGGGGACAGGGCCCTAGAAGGCTACACCTTC. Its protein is CASYGDRALEGYTF.

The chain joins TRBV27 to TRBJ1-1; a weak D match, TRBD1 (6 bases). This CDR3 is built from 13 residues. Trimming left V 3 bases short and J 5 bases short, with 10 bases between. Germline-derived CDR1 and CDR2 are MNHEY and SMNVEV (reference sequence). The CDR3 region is CASSFQGQTEAFF. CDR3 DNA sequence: TGTGCCAGCAGTTTTCAGGGGCAGACTGAAGCTTTCTTT.